The 14 T cell receptor beta chains below all came from one sample that was sequenced in a study of CD8+CD57+ T cells in acquired aplastic anemia. Flow cytometry had shown expanded CD8+CD57+ cells in the patients chosen for sequencing. TCR beta VDJ and CDR3 were profiled, and genomic DNA was the template. A single record per CDR3 protein comes from TCRdb applying MiXCR to the reads. The data hold around 290,000 distinct CDR3 sequences, with 56% observed a single time. The sequenced material came from sorted CD4+, CD8+, or CD8+CD57+ T cells (not recorded which) from PBMCs. The receptors were gathered from a human donor with aplastic anemia.

This clonotype was seen at least ten times. The rearrangement joins TRBV7-3 to TRBJ2-1; the D is unclear. Germline CDR1 SGHTA, CDR2 FQGTGA. CDR3 length equals 16 residues. Deletions cut 4 bases from V and 3 bases from J, with 16 bases between. This chain's CDR3 is CASSSMGRRSYNEQFF. The CDR3 DNA reads TGTGCCAGCAGCTCGATGGGCCGACGGAGCTACAATGAGCAGTTCTTC.

This clonotype was observed at least ten times. The chain's CDR3 is CASGGTSPSTDTQYF. In DNA, the CDR3 is TGTGCCAGCGGCGGGACTTCTCCGAGCACAGATACGCAGTATTTT. The chain is built from TRBV2 and TRBJ2-3, with a possible D match to TRBD2 (6 bases). There are 15 residues in the CDR3. With 8 bases removed from V and 0 bases from J, the gap between germline ends came to 15 bases. CDR1 SNHLY and CDR2 FYNNEI come from the germline V gene.

This chain uses TRBV20-1 with TRBJ1-2; 7 bases are a match to TRBD1. From germline, CDR1 is DFQATT and CDR2 SNEGSKA (reference sequence). J gave up 4 bases and V 3 bases, and 5 bases lay outside the gene matches. This CDR3 spans 13 amino acids. Here the CDR3 reads CSARGWDSYGYTF. DNA for the CDR3: TGCAGTGCTAGGGGGTGGGACAGCTATGGCTACACCTTC.

The chain carries TRBV20-1 and TRBJ2-3; tentative D call: TRBD2 (6 bases). CDR3 size: 14 residues. The ends were cut back, 4 bases at V and 0 bases at J, with 11 bases in the middle. Germline V lookup: CDR1 DFQATT, CDR2 SNEGSKA (reference sequence). The CDR3 spells CSATPGLSTDTQYF. As DNA, the CDR3 is TGCAGTGCTACCCCGGGACTGAGCACAGATACGCAGTATTTT.

The CDR3 is CASSQDGTPGPDTQYF. CDR3 DNA: TGTGCCAGCAGCCAAGACGGGACTCCCGGACCAGATACGCAGTATTTT. The gene calls are TRBV14 and TRBJ2-3; maybe TRBD2 (6 bases). CDR1 and CDR2 (germline): SGHDN, FVKESK. With 0 bases removed from V and 4 bases from J, the gap between germline ends came to 14 bases. The CDR3 has 16 residues.

The rearrangement links TRBV7-2 to TRBJ1-1, with unresolved D. This CDR3 is built from 15 residues. CDR1 and CDR2 (germline): SGHTA, FQGNSA. V lost 5 bases to trimming and J lost 2 bases, with 15 bases between them. CDR3 DNA: TGTGCCAGCAGCCCAAGCGGGCCCTATAACACTGAAGCTTTCTTT. Its translation is CASSPSGPYNTEAFF.

The chain is built from TRBV7-6 and TRBJ1-4; the match to TRBD1 covers 9 bases. V was clipped by 2 bases and J by 8 bases; unmatched bases: 24. From germline, CDR1 is SGHVS and CDR2 FNYEAQ. The CDR3 runs to 21 residues. CDR3 protein: CASSLLRARTGVVVREEKLFF. In nucleotides, the CDR3 is TGTGCCAGCAGCTTACTTAGGGCCCGGACAGGGGTCGTCGTACGGGAAGAAAAACTGTTTTTT. The whole variable domain, remainder taken from reference TRBV7-6 and TRBJ1-4, is GAGVSQSPRYKVTKRGQDVALRCDPISGHVSLYWYRQALGQGPEFLTYFNYEAQQDKSGLPNDRFSAERPEGSISTLTIQRTEQRDSAMYRCASSLLRARTGVVVREEKLFFGSGTQLSVL.

The rearrangement joins TRBV15 to TRBJ2-7; 7 bases fit TRBD1. The CDR3 covers 14 residues. Germline V gene lookup returns CDR1 LNHNV and CDR2 YYDKDF (reference sequence). V lost 0 bases, J lost 12 bases, and 11 bases stayed unmatched. The CDR3 coding sequence is TGTGCCACCAGCAGAGAGCGAGGGGGCTACCAGCGGTACTTC. Encoded protein: CATSRERGGYQRYF.

The table lists this clonotype with many counts. The chain has TRBV20-1 and TRBJ2-5; D gene uncertain. Trimming left V 3 bases short and J 5 bases short, with 10 bases between. This CDR3 is built from 12 residues. CDR1 and CDR2 from the germline V gene are DFQATT and SNEGSKA (reference sequence). CDR3 sequence (DNA): TGCAGTGCTAGCCCAACTGAGGAGACCCAGTACTTC. This encodes CSASPTEETQYF.

This clonotype was found many times. The chain links TRBV14 to TRBJ1-3; no clear D. Between the trimmed V and J ends, which lost 3 bases and 6 bases, there was a span of 15 bases. Germline CDR1 SGHDN, CDR2 FVKESK. The CDR3 consists of 15 residues. This chain's CDR3 is CASSQGVWEKNTIYF. The CDR3 DNA is TGTGCCAGCAGCCAGGGAGTATGGGAAAAAAACACCATATATTTT.

The rearrangement uses TRBV7-9 and TRBJ2-3; no firm D call. The CDR3 has 16 amino acids. Germline CDR1 reads SEHNR; CDR2 reads FQNEAQ (reference sequence). V lost 2 bases and J 3 bases, leaving 15 bases between the germline ends. This CDR3 reads CASSLLSVALTDTQYF. DNA of the CDR3: TGTGCCAGCAGCTTATTGAGTGTAGCCCTTACAGATACGCAGTATTTT.

Many counts were recorded for this clonotype. This chain links TRBV12-3 or TRBV12-4 with TRBJ2-5; D is undetermined. This CDR3 comprises 11 residues. Trimming stripped 1 base from V and 7 bases from J, with 4 bases between. The DNA for the CDR3 is TGTGCCAGCAGTTTAGGAGGGACCCAGTACTTC. Translating it yields CASSLGGTQYF.

This clonotype has more than one count but fewer than ten. The chain uses TRBV3-1 and TRBJ1-2; the D gene is possibly TRBD1 (5 bases). The CDR3 length is 15 residues. Between the trimmed V and J ends, which lost 0 bases and 7 bases, there was a span of 15 bases. Germline lookup yields CDR1 LGHDT and CDR2 YNNKEL (reference sequence). The CDR3 region is CASSQDGSRGVGYTF. In nucleotides, the CDR3 is TGTGCCAGCAGCCAAGATGGGTCTCGGGGCGTTGGCTACACCTTC.

The table lists this clonotype with many counts. This chain uses TRBV6-2 or TRBV6-3 with TRBJ2-1; 13 bases align to TRBD2. The CDR3 runs to 13 residues. Germline V gene sequence: CDR1 MNHEY, CDR2 SVGEGT. The V gene end was trimmed by 6 bases and the J gene end by 7 bases; junction bases not matched to a gene: 0. The CDR3 nucleotides read TGTGCCAGCAGACTAGCGGGGGGGAATGAGCAGTTCTTC. It encodes CASRLAGGNEQFF.